This T cell receptor (beta chain) was obtained from a study of glioma-infiltrating T cells. V lost 5 bases to trimming and J lost 2 bases, with 12 bases between them. The CDR3 is 14 amino acids. Germline V gene lookup returns CDR1 SEHNR and CDR2 FQNEAQ (reference sequence). TCR alpha and beta CDR3 regions were amplified from RNA using iRepertoire nested multiplex PCR. TCRdb itself ran the multiplex PCR reads through MiXCR, one entry per CDR3 protein. Of tens of thousands of distinct CDR3 sequences listed, 20% to 25% are singletons. The sequence came from a human donor with low-grade glioma or glioblastoma, undergoing nonglioma brain surgery, or in good health (not recorded which). The sample comprised glioma tissue, nonneoplastic brain tissue, or PBMCs (not recorded which). The rearrangement joins TRBV7-9 to TRBJ2-5, with no clear D. Here the CDR3 reads CASSASSVQETQYF. The CDR3 region has the DNA TGTGCCAGCAGCGCCAGCAGTGTACAAGAGACCCAGTACTTC.